One and the same sample provided the 22 T cell receptor beta chains below, sequenced in a study of cytomegalovirus exposure and HLA in healthy donors. The PCR was carried out with 60 Vbeta primers and 13 Jbeta primers. Generated by immunoSEQ multiplex PCR, the TCRdb table keeps only in-frame clones and is missing some. The sample lists 90,000 to 100,000 clones, about 80% occurring once. What was sequenced was PBMCs. The source is an older woman in good health and CMV-seronegative.

This clone was seen more than once but under ten times. The chain is built from TRBV11-2 and TRBJ1-1, with 11 bases matching TRBD1. V was clipped by 4 bases and J by 6 bases; unmatched bases: 7. The CDR3 loop spans 15 amino acids. Germline loops: CDR1 SGHAT, CDR2 FQNNGV. The CDR3: CASSYIGQGASEAFF. The DNA for the CDR3 is TGTGCCAGCAGCTATATCGGACAGGGGGCTTCTGAAGCTTTCTTT. The full variable domain, completed using reference TRBV11-2 and TRBJ1-1, is EAGVAQSPRYKIIEKRQSVAFWCNPISGHATLYWYQQILGQGPKLLIQFQNNGVVDDSQLPKDRFSAERLKGVDSTLKIQPAKLEDSAVYLCASSYIGQGASEAFFGQGTRLTVV.

This chain connects TRBV9 to TRBJ2-7; D is undetermined. The CDR3 is 13 residues long. The germline V gene encodes CDR1 SGDLS and CDR2 YYNGEE. The V and J ends lost 0 bases and 4 bases respectively, with 8 bases between them. DNA for the CDR3: TGTGCCAGCAGCGTAGGGGCACAATACGAGCAGTACTTC. This encodes CASSVGAQYEQYF. The full variable domain, completed using reference TRBV9 and TRBJ2-7, is DSGVTQTPKHLITATGQRVTLRCSPRSGDLSVYWYQQSLDQGLQFLIQYYNGEERAKGNILERFSAQQFPDLHSELNLSSLELGDSALYFCASSVGAQYEQYFGPGTRLTVT.

CDR3: CASSQDPGAYSPLHF. In DNA, the CDR3 is TGCGCCAGCAGCCAAGATCCAGGTGCCTATTCACCCCTCCACTTT. The chain couples TRBV4-3 to TRBJ1-6; D is undetermined. The CDR3 consists of 15 residues. Germline values: CDR1 LGHNA, CDR2 YSLEER. The ends were cut back, 0 bases at V and 8 bases at J, with 11 bases in the middle.

The table lists this clone with a few counts. The rearrangement uses TRBV28 and TRBJ2-7, with 7 bases matching TRBD2. Per germline, CDR1 MDHEN and CDR2 SYDVKM. The ends lost 3 bases at V and 0 bases at J; junction bases unmatched: 5. The CDR3 is 15 amino acids. This chain's CDR3 is CASSLGGSLSYEQYF. In DNA form, the CDR3 reads TGTGCCAGCAGTTTGGGCGGGAGCCTCTCCTACGAGCAGTACTTC.

The gene calls are TRBV7-9 and TRBJ1-4; 11 nucleotides agree with TRBD1. V shed 4 bases and J 7 bases; nucleotides not matched to a gene: 5. Germline CDR1 and CDR2: SEHNR and FQNEAQ (reference sequence). This CDR3 comprises 15 residues. The CDR3 loop reads CASSSGTGGVEKLFF. CDR3 bases: TGTGCCAGCAGCTCCGGGACAGGGGGAGTTGAAAAACTGTTTTTT. The variable domain in full, completed from reference TRBV7-9 and TRBJ1-4, reads DTGVSQNPRHKITKRGQNVTFRCDPISEHNRLYWYRQTLGQGPEFLTYFQNEAQLEKSRLLSDRFSAERPKGSFSTLEIQRTEQGDSAMYLCASSSGTGGVEKLFFGSGTQLSVL.

This clone was seen a handful of times. V usage is TRBV7-2 and J usage is TRBJ2-1; 9 bases match TRBD2. The V and J ends lost 5 bases and 7 bases, in that order; junction bases with no gene match: 9. Germline V gene lookup returns CDR1 SGHTA and CDR2 FQGNSA. This CDR3 contains 15 residues. The CDR3 DNA reads as TGTGCCAGCAGCCAACTAGCGGGTGTTGGTAATGAGCAGTTCTTC. This codes for CASSQLAGVGNEQFF.

The CDR3 DNA reads as TGTGCCAGCAGGCAGGCCTTAGCTAACTATGGCTACACCTTC. Translating gives CASRQALANYGYTF. The chain has TRBV6-1 and TRBJ1-2, with D unresolved. This CDR3 is 14 amino acids long. The V gene's germline CDR1 is MNHNS and CDR2 SASEGT. V gave up 6 bases and J gave up 0 bases, with 11 bases separating them.

This chain uses TRBV2 with TRBJ1-1; 8 bases map to TRBD1. J was trimmed by 4 bases and V by 4 bases; bases with no gene match: 8. This CDR3 region has 15 residues. CDR1 and CDR2 (germline): SNHLY, FYNNEI. The CDR3 sequence is CASSVNRTGFTEAFF. CDR3 bases: TGTGCCAGCAGTGTCAACCGGACAGGGTTCACTGAAGCTTTCTTT. Using reference TRBV2 and TRBJ1-1 for the parts outside the CDR3, the full variable domain is EPEVTQTPSHQVTQMGQEVILRCVPISNHLYFYWYRQILGQKVEFLVSFYNNEISEKSEIFDDQFSVERPDGSNFTLKIRSTKLEDSAMYFCASSVNRTGFTEAFFGQGTRLTVV.

The chain employs TRBV27 and TRBJ1-1, with TRBD1 matching 8 bases. V trimming: 5 bases; J trimming: 3 bases; junction bases outside the gene matches: 5. CDR3 length equals 14 residues. Germline V lookup: CDR1 MNHEY, CDR2 SMNVEV (reference sequence). Here the CDR3 DNA reads TGTGCCAGCAGTCCCCGGGACAGGTACACTGAAGCTTTCTTT. This encodes CASSPRDRYTEAFF.

The chain joins TRBV6-1 to TRBJ1-2, with TRBD1 identical over 7 bases. J gave up 2 bases and V 8 bases, and 8 bases lay outside the gene matches. Germline assignment: CDR1 MNHNS and CDR2 SASEGT. The length of the CDR3 is 14 residues. The CDR3 region is CASRGGQHNYGYTF. The CDR3 DNA sequence: TGTGCCAGCCGGGGGGGACAGCACAACTATGGCTACACCTTC.

The genes are TRBV6-6 and TRBJ1-2; D perhaps matches TRBD1 (6 bases). The V gene lost 0 bases and the J gene lost 7 bases, with 12 bases spanning the gap. Germline-derived CDR1 and CDR2 are MNHNY and SVGAGI (reference sequence). This CDR3 has 14 residues. The CDR3 region is CASSYSRDTGGYTF. The CDR3, as DNA: TGTGCCAGCAGTTACTCACGGGACACAGGTGGCTACACCTTC.

The V call is TRBV5-1, the J call TRBJ2-3, with D maybe TRBD1 (5 bases). Germline V gene sequence: CDR1 SGHRS, CDR2 YFSETQ. The CDR3 totals 14 residues. Trimming cost V 0 bases and J 0 bases, with 5 bases left between them. CDR3 sequence (DNA): TGCGCCAGCAGCTTGGACAGGAGCACAGATACGCAGTATTTT. This encodes CASSLDRSTDTQYF.

The chain employs TRBV19 and TRBJ1-2; 7 bases line up with TRBD1. V was pared by 9 bases and J by 10 bases, with 5 bases of the junction left unmatched. Germline assignment: CDR1 LNHDA and CDR2 SQIVND (reference sequence). The CDR3 loop spans 10 amino acids. The CDR3 protein is CARPGQHYTF. Written as DNA, the CDR3 is TGTGCCAGACCGGGACAGCACTACACCTTC.

This clone was detected only once. The CDR3 reads CASSVAFRASGGATYNEQFF. The CDR3 coding sequence is TGTGCCAGCAGCGTAGCTTTTAGGGCTAGCGGGGGCGCGACCTACAATGAGCAGTTCTTC. The V call is TRBV9, the J call TRBJ2-1, with 10 bases lining up with TRBD2. V was clipped by 0 bases and J by 2 bases; unmatched bases: 14. CDR3 length equals 20 residues. CDR1 SGDLS and CDR2 YYNGEE come from the germline V gene.

The V call is TRBV27, the J call TRBJ1-2, with a possible D match to TRBD1 (5 bases). The germline V gene encodes CDR1 MNHEY and CDR2 SMNVEV (reference sequence). The CDR3 has 14 residues. V lost 1 base to trimming and J lost 4 bases, with 10 bases between them. The CDR3 coding sequence is TGTGCCAGCAGTTTATACTACGACAGCTATGGCTACACCTTC. Translated: CASSLYYDSYGYTF.

The V call is TRBV5-1, the J call TRBJ2-3, with D hard to call. V lost 4 bases and J 3 bases, leaving 12 bases between the germline ends. This CDR3 is 14 amino acids long. Germline V lookup: CDR1 SGHRS, CDR2 YFSETQ. The CDR3 bases are TGCGCCAGCAGCGGTCCCGCTACGACAGATACGCAGTATTTT. It translates to CASSGPATTDTQYF. The full variable domain, in which reference TRBV5-1 and TRBJ2-3 provide the parts outside the CDR3, is KAGVTQTPRYLIKTRGQQVTLSCSPISGHRSVSWYQQTPGQGLQFLFEYFSETQRNKGNFPGRFSGRQFSNSRSEMNVSTLELGDSALYLCASSGPATTDTQYFGPGTRLTVL.

The chain joins TRBV9 to TRBJ1-2; D is ambiguous. CDR1 and CDR2 from the germline V gene are SGDLS and YYNGEE. This CDR3 has 13 amino acids. Trimming left V 3 bases short and J 6 bases short, with 12 bases between. CDR3 residues: CASSASTRNGYTF. CDR3 coding DNA: TGTGCCAGCAGCGCCTCAACGAGGAATGGCTACACCTTC.

The chain joins TRBV14 to TRBJ2-5, with 7 bases fitting TRBD2. Germline-derived CDR1 and CDR2 are SGHDN and FVKESK. The CDR3 length is 14 residues. Losses at the gene ends were 4 bases for V and 1 base for J; bases not matched to a gene: 3. The CDR3 nucleotides read TGTGCCAGCAGCCTGTCGGGGGGCCAAGAGACCCAGTACTTC. It yields the protein CASSLSGGQETQYF.

The CDR3 DNA reads as TGTGCCAGCAGCGGCCCGGACAGGCTAGATACGCAGTATTTT. Its protein product is CASSGPDRLDTQYF. The gene calls are TRBV5-6 and TRBJ2-3; 7 positions agree with TRBD1. Germline V lookup: CDR1 SGHDT, CDR2 YYEEEE. The V segment lost 4 bases and the J segment 5 bases; nucleotides outside the gene matches: 7. The CDR3 totals 14 residues.

This chain connects TRBV6-5 to TRBJ1-3; no reliable D call. CDR3 size: 13 residues. Germline CDR1 is MNHEY and CDR2 is SVGAGI. Trimming took 7 bases from V and 0 from J, leaving 7 bases between them. DNA for the CDR3: TGTGCCAGCACTCCGGTCTCTGGAAACACCATATATTTT. Protein sequence: CASTPVSGNTIYF.

V gene TRBV6-5 combines with J gene TRBJ2-6, with D uncertain. V lost 8 bases and J lost 0, with 5 bases in between. The CDR3 spans 13 residues. The germline CDR1 and CDR2 sequences are MNHEY and SVGAGI. CDR3 sequence (DNA): TGTGCCAGCCAGGACTCTGGGGCCAACGTCCTGACTTTC. Translating it yields CASQDSGANVLTF.

CDR3 loop: CASSLIDEQFF. The CDR3 nucleotides are TGCGCCAGCAGCTTGATCGATGAGCAGTTCTTC. V usage is TRBV5-1 and J usage is TRBJ2-1; no reliable D call. Looked up from germline, CDR1 is SGHRS and CDR2 is YFSETQ. V lost 1 base to trimming and J lost 8 bases, with 4 bases between them. The CDR3 is made up of 11 amino acids.